Presented here are 19 T cell receptor beta chains from one specimen sequenced in a study of T cell repertoires in cytomegalovirus infection. These receptors have no identified antigens. TCRdb reprocessed the reads with MiXCR, giving one entry per CDR3 protein. This table holds about 310,000 distinct CDR3 sequences, just under 25% found once. Here the sequenced sample was cultured PBMCs, taken from culture after CMV antigen stimulation. Every receptor here comes from a human donor in good health (CMV status not recorded). Some clones in this sample may be carry-over from other donors' samples.

This clonotype was observed many times. V is TRBV7-6 and J is TRBJ2-6, with D unclear. Trimming pared 5 bases from V and 0 bases from J, leaving 5 bases between. The CDR3 extends over 14 amino acids. Germline V CDR1 and CDR2: SGHVS, FNYEAQ. Here the CDR3 reads CASSPRSGANVLTF. The CDR3 DNA is TGTGCCAGCAGCCCCCGCTCTGGGGCCAACGTCCTGACTTTC.

This clonotype appeared many times. This chain links TRBV7-9 with TRBJ2-2; D unclear. The germline V gene has CDR1 SEHNR and CDR2 FQNEAQ (reference sequence). The CDR3 has 15 residues. Trimming cost V 5 bases and J 4 bases, with 14 bases left between them. The CDR3 nucleotides read TGTGCCAGCAGCCCCCCGGGTCTTCTCACCGGGGAGCTGTTTTTT. Its translation is CASSPPGLLTGELFF.

This clonotype was counted ten times or more. The CDR3 loop is CASSLELGGSYEQYV. The CDR3 DNA reads TGTGCCAGCAGCTTAGAATTAGGGGGATCCTACGAGCAGTACGTC. This chain links TRBV7-8 with TRBJ2-7; a weak D match, TRBD1 (6 bases). Germline CDR1 is SGHVS and CDR2 is FQNEAQ. CDR3 length: 15 amino acids. With 1 base removed from V and 1 base from J, the gap between germline ends came to 11 bases.

The chain's CDR3 is CSAPAQGNYGYTF. For the CDR3, the DNA is TGCAGCGCCCCGGCGCAGGGGAACTATGGCTACACCTTC. The gene calls are TRBV29-1 and TRBJ1-2; a weak D match, TRBD1 (6 bases). The CDR3 length is 13 residues. V lost 7 bases and J 2 bases, leaving 14 bases between the germline ends. Germline loops: CDR1 SQVTM, CDR2 ANQGSEA.

This clonotype was observed a few times. V gene TRBV27 combines with J gene TRBJ2-1, with 8 bases aligning to TRBD2. The CDR3 consists of 16 residues. Germline loops: CDR1 MNHEY, CDR2 SMNVEV (reference sequence). V shed 7 bases, J shed 11 bases, and the junction held 19 bases outside the gene matches. CDR3 DNA: TGTGCCAGCACTATTCTTTCGGCAGCGGGAGATTCGAAGCAGTTCTTC. Its translation is CASTILSAAGDSKQFF.

Many counts were recorded for this clonotype. The chain carries TRBV7-2 and TRBJ1-4; D perhaps matches TRBD1 (6 bases). The germline V gene has CDR1 SGHTA and CDR2 FQGNSA. Between the trimmed V and J ends, which lost 5 bases and 5 bases, there was a span of 15 bases. This CDR3 spans 15 amino acids. CDR3 protein: CASSRTGTRNEKLFF. The CDR3, as DNA: TGTGCCAGCAGCCGCACAGGGACCAGGAATGAAAAACTGTTTTTT.

This clonotype appeared many times. V is TRBV7-2 and J is TRBJ1-5; tentatively, D is TRBD1 (5 bases). V was cut by 2 bases and J by 2 bases, with 10 bases left in between. Germline CDR1 is SGHTA and CDR2 is FQGNSA. The CDR3 extends over 15 amino acids. The CDR3 region has the DNA TGTGCCAGCAGCTTACAGGGATCTGGCAATCAGCCCCAGCATTTT. Translated, it gives CASSLQGSGNQPQHF. Combining the CDR3 with reference TRBV7-2 and TRBJ1-5 gives the whole variable domain GAGVSQSPSNKVTEKGKDVELRCDPISGHTALYWYRQSLGQGLEFLIYFQGNSAPDKSGLPSDRFSAERTGGSVSTLTIQRTQQEDSAVYLCASSLQGSGNQPQHFGDGTRLSIL.

This clonotype occurred many times. The chain combines TRBV12-3 or TRBV12-4 with TRBJ2-2; TRBD2 matches at 11 bases. J lost 5 bases, V lost 9 bases, and 8 bases had no gene match. The CDR3 loop spans 15 amino acids. The CDR3 is CASRSGRAGTGELFF. For the CDR3, the DNA is TGTGCCAGTCGTAGCGGGAGGGCCGGGACCGGGGAGCTGTTTTTT.

This clonotype was detected ten times or more. The genes are TRBV7-2 and TRBJ1-3, with 7 bases identical to TRBD1. V gave up 5 bases and J gave up 6 bases; unmatched junction bases: 10. Germline CDR1 and CDR2: SGHTA and FQGNSA. This CDR3 is 15 amino acids long. The CDR3 here is CASSRDSVDLNTIYF. In nucleotides, the CDR3 is TGTGCCAGCAGCCGGGACAGCGTGGACTTAAACACCATATATTTT.

The CDR3: CASSLSGTSYTEAFF. CDR3 bases: TGTGCCAGCAGTTTAAGCGGGACTTCTTACACTGAAGCTTTCTTT. The rearrangement uses TRBV28 and TRBJ1-1; a weak D match, TRBD1 (5 bases). The V end lost 2 bases, the J end lost 3 bases, and 13 bases lay between the germline ends. Germline CDR1 reads MDHEN; CDR2 reads SYDVKM. This CDR3 contains 15 residues.

The rearrangement links TRBV20-1 to TRBJ1-1; D gene unclear. The ends were cut back, 5 bases at V and 1 base at J, with 11 bases in the middle. The CDR3 contains 13 residues. In germline, CDR1 is DFQATT, CDR2 SNEGSKA (reference sequence). CDR3 amino acids: CSALTDANTEAFF. CDR3 nucleotide sequence: TGCAGTGCTCTAACGGACGCGAACACTGAAGCTTTCTTT.

This sequence joins TRBV11-2 and TRBJ2-7; tentatively, D is TRBD2 (6 bases). The CDR3 length is 14 residues. CDR1 SGHAT and CDR2 FQNNGV come from the germline V gene. In DNA form, the CDR3 reads TGTGCCAGCAGCGGACCCTCGGGGGTCTACGAGCGGTACGTC. Translation gives CASSGPSGVYERYV.

J is TRBJ2-2 and V is TRBV4-3, with a tentative D call TRBD1 (6 bases). Trimming removed 4 bases from V and 4 bases from J, with 10 bases in between. This CDR3 comprises 14 residues. The germline gives CDR1 LGHNA, CDR2 YSLEER. In nucleotides, the CDR3 is TGCGCCAGCAGCCTCCAGGGGAGCACCGGGGAGCTGTTTTTT. It translates to CASSLQGSTGELFF.

This clonotype was counted only a few times. The J gene is TRBJ2-5, the V gene TRBV24-1; 8 bases are shared with TRBD2. The CDR3 is 17 amino acids. V lost 0 bases and J lost 0; bases outside the gene matches: 5. Germline values: CDR1 KGHDR, CDR2 SFDVKD. For the CDR3, the DNA is TGTGCCACCAGTGATTTGCCGCTAGCGGGTAACCAAGAGACCCAGTACTTC. This encodes CATSDLPLAGNQETQYF.

This clonotype occurred a few times. The genes are TRBV20-1 and TRBJ2-2; D call uncertain. Germline CDR1 reads DFQATT; CDR2 reads SNEGSKA (reference sequence). CDR3 length: 14 amino acids. Deletions cut 4 bases from V and 0 bases from J, with 9 bases between. CDR3 sequence reads: CSAIERANTGELFF. The DNA of the CDR3 is TGCAGTGCTATAGAACGCGCGAACACCGGGGAGCTGTTTTTT.

In its sample, this clonotype was seen a few times. This chain links TRBV7-2 with TRBJ2-2; the D gene is possibly TRBD2 (6 bases). The CDR3 spans 16 residues. V was trimmed by 4 bases and J by 0 bases, leaving 12 bases between them. The germline V gene has CDR1 SGHTA and CDR2 FQGNSA. The CDR3 spells CASSSRAGANTGELFF. The CDR3, as DNA: TGTGCCAGCAGCTCCCGAGCGGGCGCGAACACCGGGGAGCTGTTTTTT. Supplemented by reference TRBV7-2 and TRBJ2-2, the full variable domain reads GAGVSQSPSNKVTEKGKDVELRCDPISGHTALYWYRQSLGQGLEFLIYFQGNSAPDKSGLPSDRFSAERTGGSVSTLTIQRTQQEDSAVYLCASSSRAGANTGELFFGEGSRLTVL.

This clonotype was seen more than once but under ten times. V is TRBV2 and J is TRBJ2-7, with D possibly TRBD2 on 5 matching bases. With 6 bases removed from V and 0 bases from J, the gap between germline ends came to 12 bases. The germline V gene has CDR1 SNHLY and CDR2 FYNNEI. CDR3 length equals 14 residues. CDR3 sequence: CASRPAASSYEQYF. The CDR3 DNA follows: TGTGCCAGCAGGCCAGCGGCTAGCTCCTACGAGCAGTACTTC.

V and J are TRBV29-1 and TRBJ2-3; D gene unclear. The CDR3 is 11 amino acids. CDR1 SQVTM and CDR2 ANQGSEA come from the germline V gene. Trimming removed 2 bases from V and 6 bases from J, with 6 bases in between. CDR3 bases: TGCAGCGTTGAACCAGCGGATACGCAGTATTTT. This translates into CSVEPADTQYF.

The CDR3 DNA sequence: TGCGCCAGCAGCTTGGCTGGCGGGAGGGGTGAGCAGTACGTC. This translates into CASSLAGGRGEQYV. The chain couples TRBV5-1 to TRBJ2-7; TRBD2 matches 9 bases. The CDR3 length is 14 residues. Trimming cost V 0 bases and J 7 bases; bases outside gene matches: 5. CDR1 SGHRS and CDR2 YFSETQ come from the germline V gene.